This TCR beta chain was found in a study of cytomegalovirus exposure and HLA in healthy donors (dated by TCRdb to about 2017). For context, the study as a whole: According to an earlier analysis of several hundred of the donors, 150 million to 200 million T cells yielded 117 million unique TCR beta sequences and 250 to 350 Gb of sequence data. To study patterns of TCR occurrence, a later analysis re-analyzed previously published TCR beta repertoires from several hundred donors and added high-resolution HLA genotyping. The study used immunosequencing to profile the T cell repertoires of hundreds of subjects and linked those repertoires to cytomegalovirus serostatus. In the later analysis, no new phenotypic data were used to find candidate immune exposures; instead, reliance was placed on TCR beta sequences and their occurrence across donors. An earlier analysis of roughly 580 of the donors used high-throughput TCR beta sequencing to judge whether each TCR beta V gene segment behaved as functional or pseudogenic. Across 398 genotyped donors of the cohort, an average of about 250,000 unique TCR beta nucleotide sequences per donor were sequenced, and around 20% of those sequences were non-productive. About five DR-DQ haplotypes were handled as single units for association and clustering because linkage in the cohort was strong. Donor age, sex, ethnicity and CMV serostatus were compiled together with the repertoire data. Every repertoire in the discovery cohort had been generated on one and the same sequencing platform. High-throughput TCR immunosequencing, statistical association of individual TCRs with disease status, and machine learning were combined to predict cytomegalovirus infection status. Of the roughly 430 genotyped donors, over 65% fell in the genetic ancestry cluster associated with self-reported Caucasian donors. The number of donors typed differed by locus, with about 629-630 for A, B, C, DRB1 and DQB1, more than 500 for DQA1, approximately 570 for DPA1, and under 490 for DPB1. An early release covering roughly 600 HLA-typed donors comprised about 290 gigabases of sequencing data and 85 million or so unique TCR sequences. Class I and class II HLA loci were covered by the typing at four-digit resolution. A separate validation cohort of more than 100 different subjects was used in addition to the 666-subject first cohort. The study aimed to test whether cataloging public T cell receptors could reveal signatures of past pathogen exposure. Genome-wide SNP genotypes for about 65% of the roughly 700 donors were used in a later genetic analysis, which treated that subset as a discovery cohort. What the work shows at the level of the full study, not this receptor alone: According to a later analysis, TCR association rates differed among HLA loci, with DRB1 alleles showing the most associated TCRs and HLA-C alleles showing the fewest. In vitro tests confirmed that a few of the cytomegalovirus-associated TCR beta chains recognize cytomegalovirus antigens. Roughly uniform sequencing depth across donors was assumed in presence/absence analyses, although this assumption may not hold. In a later analysis, around 17,000 TCR beta sequences were associated with specific HLA alleles at a false discovery rate of 0.05. A further reported finding was that TCR beta sequences accurately predicted the HLA-A and HLA-B alleles for most subjects in the first cohort. When HLA alleles, especially DR and DQ, strongly co-occurred, TCR associations were difficult to assign to individual alleles. The earlier analysis of some 540 of the donors excluded some 15 rarely observed V segments, including chromosome 9 orphons, because counts were too low. In an earlier analysis of approximately 590 of the donors, most TCR beta V segments appeared in productive rearrangements about 87% or about 30% of the time, broadly matching IMGT annotations. A later analysis found that HLA-associated TCR beta chains were more clonally expanded and had lower generation probabilities than equally common non-associated chains. The classifier was reported to diagnose cytomegalovirus status with high specificity and sensitivity in both the original and validation cohorts. V-gene and J-gene trimming of TCR beta chains was associated with a missense DCLRE1C variant in a later genetic analysis, and the association was replicated in an independent cohort. Linkage disequilibrium might explain the correlated functional status among segregating V segments, but an unknown experimental factor could not be ruled out. HLA typing was unavailable for some donors at each locus, so association tests used only the typed subset. A later analysis found that most CMV-associated TCR beta chains appeared HLA-restricted, with HLA associations seemingly driven largely by CMV exposure. According to a later analysis, parvovirus B19, influenza, CMV and Epstein-Barr virus appeared linked to several top co-occurrence clusters. Because the 87-base-pair reads could not distinguish some IMGT-functional V segments, including TRBV6-2 and TRBV6-3, those segments were excluded. For the cohort, immune exposure information was limited to CMV serostatus. The study listed approximately 150 TCR beta chains as associated with cytomegalovirus. The authors suggested that the approach could potentially be extended to other disease states and immunological phenotypes. According to a later genetic analysis, donors in an Asian-associated ancestry cluster had fewer N-insertions in productive TCRs than the approximately 630-donor mean. In this cohort, only TCR beta chains were sequenced, and detectable features were limited by the absence of alpha or paired-chain data. While some public TCRs were present in many individuals, most TCR sequences turned up only very rarely across donors. The sequencing pipeline was judged likely to have produced a cluster of highly shared sequence variants as a technical artifact.

With respect to this clone: There is no known antigen for this receptor. Within one base of it there is no much larger clone, and no base qualities were kept.

The protocol used for the library was the immunoSEQ multiplex PCR assay. The multiplex PCR relied on a mix of 60 forward primers for TCR Vbeta segments and 13 reverse primers for TCR Jbeta segments. Amplification of the CDR3 region of rearranged TCR beta genes was performed with a multiplex PCR assay on genomic DNA. On the Illumina HiSeq System, the amplified TCR beta libraries were sequenced as 87-base-pair reads. For the original study's pipeline: Across the 500 to 850 repertoires, a later analysis counted around 80 million unique TCR beta chains, some 11 million of which were shared by at least two donors. A nearest-neighbor algorithm error-corrected the raw reads and collapsed the reads into unique sequences, merging closely related sequences to remove PCR and sequencing errors. Alignment of CDR3 sequences to IMGT reference sequences was used to assign V, D and J gene segments. Each retained sequence needed at least a six-nucleotide match to both a V gene segment and a J gene segment. A rearrangement counted as productive if the CDR3 had no stop codons and remained in frame with V and J, and every other rearrangement counted as non-productive. Following IMGT convention, CDR3 was defined as the stretch from the second conserved V-encoded cysteine up to the conserved J-encoded phenylalanine. The earlier analysis of about 560 of the donors excluded any sequence lacking an unambiguous match to a single V gene segment. In an earlier analysis of a few hundred of the donors, V segments were called functional above 56.7% productive rearrangements and were called segregating when the between-donor standard deviation exceeded 5%. A statistical classification framework was developed to diagnose cytomegalovirus status using the catalog of TCR beta chain sequences. V and J gene assignment, in a later analysis, came from comparing TCR nucleotide sequences with IMGT/GENE-DB human TR gene sequences. The TCRdist pipeline was used in a later analysis to assign CDR3 sequences and most-parsimonious VDJ recombination scenarios. In a later analysis, each TCR beta chain was defined by its CDR3 amino acid sequence together with its V-gene family, and reads without a unique V-gene family were excluded. A later analysis removed 500 to 650 highly shared, low-generation-probability nucleotide sequences to deal with suspected cross-contamination and a sequencing artifact. In a later analysis, a clonal expansion index was calculated for each public chain from normalized within-repertoire ranks of inferred template counts. In a later analysis, generation probabilities were computed using a VDJ recombination model fitted to out-of-frame rearrangements, and the results were checked against IGoR. Hypergeometric tests were used in a later analysis to score TCR-TCR, TCR-HLA and TCR-CMV co-occurrence, with a repertoire-size bias correction applied to the TCR pairs. A later analysis estimated false discovery rates by permuting HLA or CMV assignments 20 times. In a later analysis, co-occurring TCRs were grouped with DBSCAN, and TCRdist sequence similarity was added when clustering was performed within HLA-allele-positive subsets. Repertoires with fewer than 30,000 or more than 120,000 public chains, plus five repertoires with anomalous nucleotide sharing, were excluded from co-occurrence clustering. Drawn from immuneACCESS, this table holds only the in-frame rearrangements with V and J called that TCRdb kept. Clones are partly lost; checked studies trace under half to an unresolved V gene and leave the rest unexplained. From that table come the V and J calls and clone size; the DNA was used to work out D and trimming. The sample table holds 100,000 to 150,000 clones, of which roughly 74% were seen once. About 4% of the sample is taken by the ten largest.

The CDR3 starts with the cysteine, ends with the phenylalanine, and has 15 residues. Only the CDR3 region is kept as DNA, spanning 45 bases read in frame from base 1. According to the germline V gene, CDR1 reads ENHRY and CDR2 reads SYGVKD. V is trimmed back by 10 bases and J by 1 base, and the junction contains 9 bases that no gene match accounts for. In total, approximately 610 healthy bone marrow donors made up the cohort. At the time of sampling, all cohort members were nominally healthy, though unrecorded immune exposures were likely present. The donor was CMV seropositive and was included in the group of approximately 300 seropositive cohort members. A peripheral blood sample was collected from each donor, and TCR beta sequencing was performed on peripheral blood mononuclear cells. The Qiagen DNeasy Blood Extraction Kit was used to extract genomic DNA from the blood cell samples.

The sequenced sample consisted of PBMCs. Recombination connected TRBV10-3 to TRBJ2-5, and TRBD1 matches 10 of the central bases. This sequence was found in a woman aged 45 to 65 in good health and CMV-seropositive. The sequence in DNA is TGTGCCACCGCCGGGACAGGGGCCCTCCAAGAGACCCAGTACTTC. Its translation is CATAGTGALQETQYF.